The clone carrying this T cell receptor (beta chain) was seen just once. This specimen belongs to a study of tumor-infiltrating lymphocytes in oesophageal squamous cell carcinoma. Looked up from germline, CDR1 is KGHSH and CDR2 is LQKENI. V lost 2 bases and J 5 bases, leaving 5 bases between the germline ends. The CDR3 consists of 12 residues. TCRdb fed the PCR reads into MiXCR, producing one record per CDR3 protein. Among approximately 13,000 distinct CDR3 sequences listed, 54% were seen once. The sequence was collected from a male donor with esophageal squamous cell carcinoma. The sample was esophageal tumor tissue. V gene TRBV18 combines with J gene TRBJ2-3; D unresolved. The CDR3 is CASSPEQDTQYF. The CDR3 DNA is TGTGCCAGCTCACCAGAACAAGATACGCAGTATTTT.